Listed here is a single TCR beta chain. The method was immunoSEQ multiplex PCR; TCRdb's version includes in-frame clones alone and lacks a portion of them. The sample contains around 130,000 clones, 84% of which appear only once. This CDR3 has 14 residues. CDR1 and CDR2 (germline): SGHKS, YYEKEE (reference sequence). The germline V and J ends were trimmed by 2 bases and 3 bases, with 8 bases remaining between them. The data were taken from a study of blood T cell repertoires in COVID-19. The sample taken for sequencing was PBMCs or T cells enriched from blood (not recorded which). The TCR sequence derives from a woman in her 30s who had recovered from COVID-19. This rearrangement joins TRBV5-5 to TRBJ1-4; D ambiguous. CDR3 bases: TGTGCCAGCAGCTTCACAGACCCTAATGAAAAACTGTTTTTT. Protein product: CASSFTDPNEKLFF.